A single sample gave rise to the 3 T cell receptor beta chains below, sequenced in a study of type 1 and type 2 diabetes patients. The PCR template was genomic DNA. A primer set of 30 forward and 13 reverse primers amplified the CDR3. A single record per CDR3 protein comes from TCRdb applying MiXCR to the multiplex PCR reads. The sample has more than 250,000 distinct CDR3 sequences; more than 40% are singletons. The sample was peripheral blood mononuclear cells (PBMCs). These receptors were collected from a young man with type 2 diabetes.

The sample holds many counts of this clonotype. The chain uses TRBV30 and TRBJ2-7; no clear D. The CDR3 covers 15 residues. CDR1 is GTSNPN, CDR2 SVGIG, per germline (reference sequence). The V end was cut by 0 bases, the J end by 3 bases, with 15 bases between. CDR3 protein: CAWSVLDGGGYEQYF. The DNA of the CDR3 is TGTGCCTGGAGTGTACTGGACGGCGGCGGCTACGAGCAGTACTTC.

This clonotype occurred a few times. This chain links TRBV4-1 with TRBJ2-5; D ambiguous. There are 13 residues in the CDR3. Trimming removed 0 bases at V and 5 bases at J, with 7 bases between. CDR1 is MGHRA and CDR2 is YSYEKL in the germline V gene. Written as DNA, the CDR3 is TGCGCCAGCAGCCAAGAGTATAGGGAGACCCAGTACTTC. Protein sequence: CASSQEYRETQYF.

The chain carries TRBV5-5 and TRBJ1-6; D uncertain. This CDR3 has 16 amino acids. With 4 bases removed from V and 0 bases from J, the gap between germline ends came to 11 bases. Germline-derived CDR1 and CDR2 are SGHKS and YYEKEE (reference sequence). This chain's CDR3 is CASSPGPSSYNSPLHF. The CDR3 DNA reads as TGTGCCAGCAGCCCCGGACCGAGCTCCTATAATTCACCCCTCCACTTT.